This T cell receptor beta chain comes out of a study of T cell changes during pregnancy in multiple sclerosis. Sequencing was performed with immunoSEQ multiplex PCR; in TCRdb, only in-frame clones are kept and a portion is missing. The top ten clones hold less than 4% of a sample with 65,000 to 75,000 clones, roughly 92% of them seen once. CDR1 is DFQATT, CDR2 SNEGSKA, per germline (reference sequence). V was pared by 5 bases and J by 4 bases, with 8 bases between. This CDR3 has 11 residues. The sequencing used CD8+ T cells from peripheral blood mononuclear cells, collected in the third trimester of pregnancy. The source of this sequence is a female donor in good health, enrolled as a control in a pregnancy study. V usage is TRBV20-1 and J usage is TRBJ1-1; D may be TRBD1 (6 bases). CDR3 loop: CSAYRVTEAFF. The DNA of the CDR3 is TGCAGTGCTTACAGGGTCACTGAAGCTTTCTTT.